This T cell receptor beta chain was recovered during a study of blood T cell repertoires in COVID-19. The germline V gene has CDR1 SGHVS and CDR2 FQNEAQ. The CDR3 extends over 19 amino acids. V shed 2 bases and J 0 bases; nucleotides not matched to a gene: 13. Clones were sequenced by immunoSEQ multiplex PCR, and TCRdb holds only the in-frame ones, with some missing. Of about 310,000 clones listed, roughly 85% are singletons. The sequenced material came from PBMCs or T cells enriched from blood (not recorded which). This receptor was taken from a woman aged 30 to 39 who had been exposed to COVID-19. V is TRBV7-8 and J is TRBJ1-5, with 7 bases aligning to TRBD1. CDR3 in DNA: TGTGCCAGCAGCTTATCCGGGACAGCAAATTCATATAGCAATCAGCCCCAGCATTTT. Amino acid sequence: CASSLSGTANSYSNQPQHF.